This is a list of T cell receptor beta chains from one sample in a study of PD-L1 blockade in urothelial cancer. Only in-frame clones appear in the TCRdb table, and some are missing; sequencing was by immunoSEQ multiplex PCR. The sample has tens of thousands of clones; around 88% are singletons. The sample here was PBMCs, taken around atezolizumab (anti-PD-L1) treatment. These receptors were obtained from a man between 60 and 75 years old with urothelial cancer. The CDR3 runs from the conserved cysteine through the conserved F or W. The order of the fields is clone size, V gene, J gene, D gene, CDR3 protein, CDR3 DNA. The D gene is left open where the match is weak. Expanded clones get a size class; other rows say once, few or many, or leave the size out.

few	TRBV9	TRBJ2-1	.	CASSTYLGNEQFF	TGTGCCAGCAGCACCTACCTAGGCAATGAGCAGTTCTTC
.	TRBV19	TRBJ1-1	TRBD1	CASREGQGAYTEAFF	TGTGCCAGTAGAGAGGGACAGGGGGCGTATACTGAAGCTTTCTTT
.	TRBV10-3	TRBJ2-3	.	CAISEAGSTDTQYF	TGTGCCATCAGTGAGGCAGGTAGCACAGATACGCAGTATTTT
.	TRBV7-2	TRBJ2-3	.	CASSLVASADTQYF	TGTGCCAGCAGCTTAGTCGCTTCAGCAGATACGCAGTATTTT
.	TRBV5-4	TRBJ2-2	.	CASSSGGKTLNTGELFF	TGTGCCAGCAGCTCCGGCGGGAAAACCCTGAACACCGGGGAGCTGTTTTTT
.	TRBV6-5	TRBJ2-1	TRBD2	CASSQRGGSNEQFF	TGTGCCAGCAGTCAGCGGGGGGGAAGCAATGAGCAGTTCTTC
.	TRBV7-9	TRBJ1-2	.	CASSSFGVWGYGYTF	TGTGCCAGCAGCTCGTTCGGGGTTTGGGGTTATGGCTACACCTTC
few	TRBV25-1	TRBJ1-4	.	CASSPQGEKLFF	TGTGCCAGCAGTCCCCAGGGAGAAAAACTGTTTTTT
.	TRBV7-9	TRBJ1-2	TRBD1	CASSSYTGGAAGYTF	TGTGCCAGCAGCTCATATACAGGGGGCGCCGCTGGCTACACCTTC
.	TRBV19	TRBJ1-2	TRBD1	CASNIDRAGLGYGYTF	TGTGCCAGTAATATTGACAGGGCGGGCCTCGGCTATGGCTACACCTTC
.	TRBV5-1	TRBJ1-2	TRBD1	CASTDRVSSDGYTF	TGCGCCAGCACGGACAGGGTATCATCGGATGGCTACACCTTC
.	TRBV5-1	TRBJ2-3	.	CASRLGLPTDTQYF	TGCGCCAGCCGTCTCGGACTACCCACAGATACGCAGTATTTT
.	TRBV12-5	TRBJ1-1	TRBD1	CASWFGQGSGTEAFF	TGTGCTAGTTGGTTCGGACAGGGGAGTGGCACTGAAGCTTTCTTT
.	TRBV18	TRBJ2-1	TRBD1	CASSLQTGTSYNEQFF	TGTGCCAGCTCTCTCCAGACAGGGACCTCCTACAATGAGCAGTTCTTC
.	TRBV5-1	TRBJ1-4	.	CASSRQPSEKLFF	TGCGCCAGCAGCCGGCAGCCTAGTGAAAAACTGTTTTTT
few	TRBV7-2	TRBJ1-2	.	CASTPETGYGYTF	TGTGCCAGCACGCCAGAAACAGGATACGGCTACACCTTC
.	TRBV7-9	TRBJ2-5	.	CASSKISGVKETQYF	TGTGCCAGCAGCAAAATTAGCGGAGTGAAAGAGACCCAGTACTTC